The next 3 T cell receptor beta chains were all read from a single sample in a study of cytomegalovirus exposure and HLA in healthy donors. PCR amplification relied on 60 Vbeta primers (plus 13 Jbeta primers). Sequencing used immunoSEQ multiplex PCR; TCRdb keeps in-frame clones, though not all of them. The sample holds roughly 190,000 clones; about 80% are singletons and the top ten take 2% to 3%. Sequences were obtained from PBMCs. The receptors originated from a woman in her fifties or sixties in good health and CMV-seropositive.

The DNA for the CDR3 is TGTGCCAGCAGCTTGAACGGTGTAACTTTCTTT. This translates into CASSLNGVTFF. The J gene is TRBJ1-1, the V gene TRBV11-2; no firm D call. V was pared by 3 bases and J by 12 bases, with 11 bases between. CDR3 length equals 11 residues. Germline CDR1 is SGHAT and CDR2 is FQNNGV.

The chain is built from TRBV18 and TRBJ1-1, with 8 bases fitting TRBD1. Per germline, CDR1 KGHSH and CDR2 LQKENI. V was pared by 8 bases and J by 7 bases, with 9 bases of the junction left unmatched. The CDR3 is made up of 13 amino acids. CDR3 protein: CASQMQGANEAFF. The CDR3 bases are TGTGCCAGCCAGATGCAGGGGGCCAATGAAGCTTTCTTT.

V usage is TRBV7-3 and J usage is TRBJ2-1, with TRBD1 identical over 7 bases. The germline V gene has CDR1 SGHTA and CDR2 FQGTGA. This CDR3 region has 16 residues. V shed 5 bases, J shed 2 bases, and the junction held 9 bases outside the gene matches. CDR3 sequence: CASSPRAGTAYNEQFF. CDR3 sequence (DNA): TGTGCCAGCAGCCCCAGGGCCGGGACAGCCTACAATGAGCAGTTCTTC.